A selection of T cell receptor beta chains follows, all from one sample in a study of shared T cell receptors in the human thymus. The data were produced by immunoSEQ multiplex PCR, yet TCRdb's version contains in-frame clones alone and is incomplete. The table records some 760,000 clones, approximately 85% of them present only once. These data were also reused for a study on human thymus T cells.

Sequenced material: thymocytes. Every receptor here comes from a girl under three years old with a congenital heart defect. Both conserved end residues are part of each CDR3. A D gene is named only where the DNA matches it firmly. Clone size is not always given. Where it is, it says once, few, many or a class for expanded clones.

clone_size	d_call	v_call	j_call	cdr3_aa	cdr3_nt
-	-	TRBV6-1	TRBJ1-1	CASSDIGGGTEAFF	TGTGCCAGCAGTGATATCGGGGGTGGAACTGAAGCTTTCTTT
-	-	TRBV6-5	TRBJ1-1	CASSYLGHPDTEAFF	TGTGCCAGCAGTTACCTCGGACATCCGGACACTGAAGCTTTCTTT
-	-	TRBV30	TRBJ1-2	CAWSPAQDTF	TGTGCCTGGAGCCCAGCGCAAGACACCTTC
-	TRBD1	TRBV28	TRBJ2-1	CASSYSTGTGGARNEQFF	TGTGCCAGCAGTTACTCCACCGGGACAGGGGGCGCCCGCAATGAGCAGTTCTTC
-	-	TRBV1	TRBJ1-1	CTSSHFLDRVRGDTEAFF	TGCACCAGCAGCCATTTCCTGGACAGGGTAAGGGGGGACACTGAAGCTTTCTTT
-	TRBD2	TRBV6-4	TRBJ2-2	CASYSGGPGELFF	TGTGCCAGCTATAGCGGGGGGCCCGGGGAGCTGTTTTTT
-	-	TRBV4-1	TRBJ1-2	CASSLVAANYGYTF	TGCGCCAGCAGCCTCGTGGCGGCTAACTATGGCTACACCTTC
once	-	TRBV5-6	TRBJ1-6	CASSLATVDNSPLHF	TGTGCCAGCAGCTTGGCAACAGTTGATAATTCACCCCTCCACTTT
few	TRBD1	TRBV6-6	TRBJ1-2	CASSLSRQGKYGYTF	TGTGCCAGCAGTTTATCCCGACAGGGAAAGTACGGCTACACCTTC
-	-	TRBV21-1	TRBJ2-1	CASSKCSFRDREFDEQFF	TGTGCCAGCAGCAAATGCTCCTTTCGAGACAGGGAGTTCGATGAGCAGTTCTTC
-	-	TRBV5-1	TRBJ2-1	CASRQASSYNEQFF	TGCGCCAGCAGGCAGGCGAGCTCCTACAATGAGCAGTTCTTC
once	TRBD2	TRBV5-6	TRBJ2-3	CASSTNQQRGVSTDTQYF	TGTGCCAGCAGCACCAACCAGCAGCGGGGGGTCAGCACAGATACGCAGTATTTT
-	TRBD1	TRBV5-6	TRBJ1-3	CASSVQNRGWRNTIYF	TGTGCCAGCAGCGTACAAAACAGGGGGTGGCGAAACACCATATATTTT
-	-	TRBV6-6	TRBJ2-1	CASSYLFNNEQFF	TGTGCCAGCAGTTACTTGTTTAACAATGAGCAGTTCTTC
-	TRBD1	TRBV6-1	TRBJ1-2	CASRGQTRVHTF	TGTGCCAGCAGGGGACAGACCCGAGTCCACACCTTC
-	TRBD2	TRBV5-4	TRBJ2-5	CASSSGTSGGILRETQYF	TGTGCCAGCAGCTCTGGGACTAGCGGGGGGATCCTCCGGGAGACCCAGTACTTC
-	-	TRBV10-3	TRBJ1-4	CAISIGSPGAEKLFF	TGTGCCATCAGTATAGGGTCGCCAGGGGCGGAAAAACTGTTTTTT
few	-	TRBV5-1	TRBJ1-1	CASSSETNTEAFF	TGCGCCAGCAGCTCGGAGACGAACACTGAAGCTTTCTTT
-	-	TRBV6-5	TRBJ1-1	CASSCSGGRENTEAFF	TGTGCCAGCAGTTGCTCTGGGGGCAGGGAAAACACTGAAGCTTTCTTT
-	-	TRBV7-9	TRBJ2-7	CASSLAEAGDIYYEQYF	TGTGCCAGCAGCTTAGCGGAGGCCGGGGACATCTACTACGAGCAGTACTTC
-	TRBD2	TRBV27	TRBJ2-7	CASSPGGGTYEQYF	TGTGCCAGCAGTCCGGGGGGGGGTACCTACGAGCAGTACTTC
few	-	TRBV25-1	TRBJ1-1	CASSERAGLTEAFF	TGTGCCAGCAGCGAAAGGGCAGGGTTGACTGAAGCTTTCTTT
-	TRBD2	TRBV4-1	TRBJ2-3	CASSQKSGGFTDTQYF	TGCGCCAGCAGCCAAAAGAGCGGGGGCTTCACAGATACGCAGTATTTT
-	TRBD1	TRBV7-4	TRBJ2-5	CASSLRGPPETQYF	TGTGCCAGCAGCTTAAGGGGGCCCCCAGAGACCCAGTACTTC
-	-	TRBV14	TRBJ2-2	CASSQAWNTGELFF	TGTGCCAGCAGCCAAGCCTGGAACACCGGGGAGCTGTTTTTT
once	-	TRBV5-6	TRBJ2-7	CASSFLLGSRLYEQYF	TGTGCCAGCAGCTTCCTCCTGGGCAGTCGATTATACGAGCAGTACTTC
-	-	TRBV10-3	TRBJ2-1	CAISGRGFPGVGGHNEQFF	TGTGCCATCAGTGGCCGAGGGTTCCCTGGGGTCGGAGGCCACAATGAGCAGTTCTTC
-	-	TRBV6-1	TRBJ2-3	CASTTGLDTQYF	TGTGCCAGCACCACAGGGTTGGATACGCAGTATTTT
-	TRBD2	TRBV6-6	TRBJ2-7	CASSTGLGGEQYF	TGTGCCAGCAGTACGGGACTAGGCGGGGAGCAGTACTTC
-	TRBD1	TRBV10-2	TRBJ1-2	CASSDRGQLYGYTF	TGCGCCAGCAGTGATAGGGGACAGCTCTATGGCTACACCTTC
-	-	TRBV5-1	TRBJ1-1	CASSPRRRDIMNTEAFF	TGCGCCAGCAGCCCGAGGCGTCGGGATATCATGAACACTGAAGCTTTCTTT
-	TRBD2	TRBV5-1	TRBJ2-1	CASSWGLAGYNEQFF	TGCGCCAGCAGCTGGGGACTAGCGGGCTACAATGAGCAGTTCTTC